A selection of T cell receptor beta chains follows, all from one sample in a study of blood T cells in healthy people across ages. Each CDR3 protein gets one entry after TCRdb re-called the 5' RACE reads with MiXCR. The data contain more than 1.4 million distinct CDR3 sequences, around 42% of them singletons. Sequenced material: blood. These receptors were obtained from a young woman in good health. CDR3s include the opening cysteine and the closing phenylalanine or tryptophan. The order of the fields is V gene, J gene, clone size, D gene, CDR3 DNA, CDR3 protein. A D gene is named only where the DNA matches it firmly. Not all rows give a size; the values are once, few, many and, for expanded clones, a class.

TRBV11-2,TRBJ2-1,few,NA,TGTGCCAGCAGCCCGGACGCTAGCGCATACAATGAGCAGTTCTTC,CASSPDASAYNEQFF
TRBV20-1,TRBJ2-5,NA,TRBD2,TGCAGTGCTAACCTGGGGGCGGGAGGACAAGAGACCCAGTACTTC,CSANLGAGGQETQYF
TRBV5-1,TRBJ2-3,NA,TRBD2,TGCGCCAGCTTCCCGATAGCGGGAGGGCCGGTAGATACGCAGTATTTT,CASFPIAGGPVDTQYF
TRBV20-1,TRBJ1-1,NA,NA,TGCAGTGCTAGATCGGACAATCATCCGAACACTGAAGCTTTCTTT,CSARSDNHPNTEAFF
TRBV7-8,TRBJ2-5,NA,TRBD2,TGTGCCAGCAGCTTAAGGGGGACTAGCGGATATTCCTACAATGAGCAGTACTTC,CASSLRGTSGYSYNEQYF
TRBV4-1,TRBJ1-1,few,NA,TGCGCCAGCAGCCAAGATTCGGGGAGGGGCCGGGTCACTGAAGCTTTCTTT,CASSQDSGRGRVTEAFF
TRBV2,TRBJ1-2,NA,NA,TGTGCCAGCAGCGGTTCTGTTAACTATGGCTACACCTTC,CASSGSVNYGYTF
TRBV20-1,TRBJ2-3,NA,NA,TGCAGTGCTAGCGCCTGGAGAGGGGGTAGCACAGATACGCAGTATTTT,CSASAWRGGSTDTQYF
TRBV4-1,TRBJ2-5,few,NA,TGCGCCAGCAGCCAAGATGAATTGGGTGGGGAGACCCAGTACTTC,CASSQDELGGETQYF
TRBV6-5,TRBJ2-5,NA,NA,TGTGCCAGCAGTACGAGGACAGAGAAAGAGACCCAGTACTTC,CASSTRTEKETQYF
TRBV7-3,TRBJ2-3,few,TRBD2,TGTGCCAGCAGCCTCACTAGCGCCAGCACAGATACGCAGTATTTT,CASSLTSASTDTQYF
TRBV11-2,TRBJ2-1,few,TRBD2,TGTGCCAGCAGACCTCTTCGGGGGGTTAACAATGAGCAGTTCTTC,CASRPLRGVNNEQFF
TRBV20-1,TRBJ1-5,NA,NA,TGCAGCGCTAGTGGGGATAGCAATCAGCCCCAGCATTTT,CSASGDSNQPQHF
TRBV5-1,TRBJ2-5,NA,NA,TGCGCCAGCAGCTTAACTGGCGCACTCCAAGAGACCCAGTACTTC,CASSLTGALQETQYF
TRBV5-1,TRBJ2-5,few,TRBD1,TGCGCCAGCAGCGGCACAGGGGTAGCAGAGACCCAGTACTTC,CASSGTGVAETQYF
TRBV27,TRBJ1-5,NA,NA,TGTGCCAGCAGCCAATTAGGGATTGGGAATCAGCTCCAGCATTTT,CASSQLGIGNQLQHF
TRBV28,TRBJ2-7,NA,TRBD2,TGTGCCAGCAGTGGACTAGCGGGGTTTGTCAACGAGCAGTACTTC,CASSGLAGFVNEQYF
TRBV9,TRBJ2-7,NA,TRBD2,TGTGCCAGCAGCATCTCCCCTAGCGGGGGGGACCACGAGCAGTACTTC,CASSISPSGGDHEQYF
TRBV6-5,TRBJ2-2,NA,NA,TGTGCCAGCAGTTCCCTCTGGGGGCGTGGGAGGGACACCGGGGAGCTGTTTTTT,CASSSLWGRGRDTGELFF
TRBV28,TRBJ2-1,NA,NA,TGTGCCAGCCTTATGGGGGGGCGCTCCTACAATGAGCAGTTCTTC,CASLMGGRSYNEQFF
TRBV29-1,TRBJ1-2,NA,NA,TGCAGCGTTGAATCGATCGGGGGCCCCTATGGCTACACCTTC,CSVESIGGPYGYTF
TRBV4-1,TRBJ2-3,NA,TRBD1,TGCGCCAGCAGCCATTCACGAGAGACAGGGAACACAGATACGCAGTATTTT,CASSHSRETGNTDTQYF
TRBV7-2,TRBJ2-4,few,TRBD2,TGTGCCAGCAGCTCCATCTACGTGGGAGGGCCGGGTTTGACCAAAAACATTCAGTACTTC,CASSSIYVGGPGLTKNIQYF
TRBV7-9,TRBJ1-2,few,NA,TGTGCCAGCACCCTTTCGGATCGGTTTTGGGAAGGCTACACCTTC,CASTLSDRFWEGYTF
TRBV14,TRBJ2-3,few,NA,TGTGCCAGCAGAGGCCGGGCAGGAGATACGCAGTATTTT,CASRGRAGDTQYF
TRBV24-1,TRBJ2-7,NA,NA,TGTGCCACCAGTGATACCGGGGACACAAGCCACGAGCAGTACTTC,CATSDTGDTSHEQYF
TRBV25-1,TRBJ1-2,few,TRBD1,TGTGCCAGCAGTGAATCAAACAGGGGTTTTGGGGGCTACACCTTC,CASSESNRGFGGYTF